Sequencing of this T cell receptor (beta chain) was carried out in a study of CD8+ T cells in alopecia areata. Overall study findings and caveats: Normal scalp had lower clonality than lesional scalp, with alopecia totalis/universalis lesions showing this most strongly.

Documented treatment: oral pan-JAK inhibitor, 5-10 mg twice daily. A note on this clone: No antigen is known for it.

V lost 2 bases and J lost 1, with 10 bases in between. Germline loops: CDR1 SGHDT, CDR2 YYEEEE. This CDR3 contains 14 residues. Reverse transcription of extracted RNA yielded cDNA, which provided the sequencing template. Generated by immunoSEQ multiplex PCR, the TCRdb table keeps only in-frame clones and is missing some. The table records about 160,000 clones, roughly 65% of them present only once. The chain carries TRBV5-6 and TRBJ2-7; D unresolved. This specimen was CD4+ T cells sorted from blood, taken at week 4, from a patient treated with tofacitinib. The sequence came from a human donor with alopecia areata. This chain's CDR3 is CASSFRSRSYEQYF. For the CDR3, the DNA is TGTGCCAGCAGCTTCCGGAGCCGATCCTACGAGCAGTACTTC.